Below, 27 T cell receptor beta chains from the same sample are listed, as sequenced in a study of OX40 agonist ivuxolimab in advanced cancers. Generated by immunoSEQ multiplex PCR, the TCRdb table keeps only in-frame clones and is missing some. The sample lists some 97,000 clones; 80% to 95% were seen once. The sample in question was CD4+ or CD8+ T cells sorted from blood, obtained in a trial of the OX40 agonist ivuxolimab. Source of these receptors: an adult with an advanced solid tumor such as melanoma, head and neck, liver or kidney cancer.

The chain couples TRBV9 to TRBJ2-1, with TRBD2 matching 12 bases. CDR3 size: 16 residues. The germline gives CDR1 SGDLS, CDR2 YYNGEE. The ends lost 3 bases at V and 6 bases at J; junction bases unmatched: 7. The CDR3 sequence is CASSAGLAGMLNEQFF. DNA for the CDR3: TGTGCCAGCAGCGCCGGACTAGCGGGAATGCTCAATGAGCAGTTCTTC.

The chain combines TRBV5-6 with TRBJ2-4, with a weak D call TRBD1 (6 bases). The CDR3 has 14 residues. Germline-derived CDR1 and CDR2 are SGHDT and YYEEEE. Trimming left V 3 bases short and J 0 bases short, with 7 bases between. The chain's CDR3 is CASSWDIAKNIQYF. CDR3 nucleotide sequence: TGTGCCAGCAGCTGGGACATAGCCAAAAACATTCAGTACTTC. The variable domain in full, completed from reference TRBV5-6 and TRBJ2-4, reads DAGVTQSPTHLIKTRGQQVTLRCSPKSGHDTVSWYQQALGQGPQFIFQYYEEEERQRGNFPDRFSGHQFPNYSSELNVNALLLGDSALYLCASSWDIAKNIQYFGAGTRLSVL.

The rearrangement uses TRBV11-2 and TRBJ2-1; D not certain. The V gene's germline CDR1 is SGHAT and CDR2 FQNNGV. This CDR3 spans 15 amino acids. V was clipped by 0 bases and J by 0 bases, with 6 bases between them. The DNA of the CDR3 is TGTGCCAGCAGCTTAGAAAGGAGCTCCTACAATGAGCAGTTCTTC. Amino acids: CASSLERSSYNEQFF.

CDR3 bases: TGTGCCAGCAGCTTAGTAACGGGAGTGGAGACCCAGTACTTC. It translates to CASSLVTGVETQYF. V and J are TRBV7-2 and TRBJ2-5, with a weak D call TRBD2 (6 bases). The germline CDR1 and CDR2 sequences are SGHTA and FQGNSA. This CDR3 has 14 residues. Trimming cost V 1 base and J 5 bases, with 11 bases left between them.

The genes are TRBV9 and TRBJ2-7; D perhaps matches TRBD2 (6 bases). The CDR3 covers 14 residues. Trimming took 1 base from V and 2 from J, leaving 10 bases between them. Germline lookup yields CDR1 SGDLS and CDR2 YYNGEE. Here the CDR3 DNA reads TGTGCCAGCAGCGTACGGGAGTCCGCCTACGAGCAGTACTTC. It is translated as CASSVRESAYEQYF. The full variable domain, completed using reference TRBV9 and TRBJ2-7, is DSGVTQTPKHLITATGQRVTLRCSPRSGDLSVYWYQQSLDQGLQFLIQYYNGEERAKGNILERFSAQQFPDLHSELNLSSLELGDSALYFCASSVRESAYEQYFGPGTRLTVT.

The chain joins TRBV28 to TRBJ2-7; D remains unclear. Germline V gene sequence: CDR1 MDHEN, CDR2 SYDVKM. The CDR3 is made up of 15 amino acids. V was cut by 2 bases and J by 0 bases, with 11 bases left in between. This chain's CDR3 is CASSLADWSSYEQYF. In nucleotides, the CDR3 is TGTGCCAGCAGTTTAGCAGATTGGAGCTCCTACGAGCAGTACTTC.

The chain is built from TRBV18 and TRBJ2-2; D is undetermined. Deletions cut 3 bases from V and 1 base from J, with 9 bases between. Germline V gene sequence: CDR1 KGHSH, CDR2 LQKENI. This CDR3 region has 15 residues. The CDR3 DNA follows: TGTGCCAGCTCACCGGTACTCCTGAACACCGGGGAGCTGTTTTTT. Residues: CASSPVLLNTGELFF. The whole variable domain, filled in from reference TRBV18 and TRBJ2-2, reads NAGVMQNPRHLVRRRGQEARLRCSPMKGHSHVYWYRQLPEEGLKFMVYLQKENIIDESGMPKERFSAEFPKEGPSILRIQQVVRGDSAAYFCASSPVLLNTGELFFGEGSRLTVL.

The rearrangement uses TRBV19 and TRBJ2-5; 7 nucleotides align to TRBD1. The CDR3 runs to 15 residues. Germline V gives CDR1 LNHDA, CDR2 SQIVND (reference sequence). The V segment lost 0 bases and the J segment 9 bases; nucleotides outside the gene matches: 10. The CDR3 loop reads CASSIDGDSRSSQYF. The CDR3 DNA is TGTGCCAGTAGTATAGACGGGGACAGCCGATCGTCCCAGTACTTC.

The chain carries TRBV9 and TRBJ2-3, with a tentative D call TRBD2 (6 bases). Trimming took 4 bases from V and 0 from J, leaving 15 bases between them. Germline CDR1 reads SGDLS; CDR2 reads YYNGEE. This CDR3 has 16 residues. The CDR3 DNA reads TGTGCCAGCAGCCCCCGAGGTAGCGGTAGCACAGATACGCAGTATTTT. Amino acids: CASSPRGSGSTDTQYF.

V is TRBV14 and J is TRBJ2-7, with D tentatively TRBD1 (5 bases). Per germline, CDR1 SGHDN and CDR2 FVKESK. Trimming left V 0 bases short and J 6 bases short, with 9 bases between. The CDR3 sequence is 13 residues long. CDR3 residues: CASSQDWGSEQYF. CDR3 coding DNA: TGTGCCAGCAGCCAAGATTGGGGCTCCGAGCAGTACTTC.

This chain uses TRBV5-1 with TRBJ2-3; TRBD1 matches 7 bases. Germline V gene sequence: CDR1 SGHRS, CDR2 YFSETQ. The V segment lost 4 bases and the J segment 2 bases; nucleotides outside the gene matches: 4. CDR3 length: 14 residues. Here the CDR3 reads CASSTDRDTDTQYF. For the CDR3, the DNA is TGCGCCAGCAGCACCGACAGGGACACAGATACGCAGTATTTT.

This chain joins TRBV19 and TRBJ1-5, with TRBD1 matching over 10 bases. J was trimmed by 6 bases and V by 3 bases; bases with no gene match: 8. The CDR3 spans 16 residues. CDR1 is LNHDA and CDR2 is SQIVND in the germline V gene (reference sequence). The DNA for the CDR3 is TGTGCCAGTAGTATCCGACCGGGACAGGGGCTTCAGCCCCAGCATTTT. Protein: CASSIRPGQGLQPQHF.

This clone was detected only a few times. The chain uses TRBV29-1 and TRBJ1-2; tentative D call: TRBD1 (6 bases). Per the germline V gene, CDR1 is SQVTM and CDR2 is ANQGSEA. Between the trimmed V and J ends, which lost 5 bases and 2 bases, there was a span of 12 bases. The CDR3 has 13 residues. The CDR3 loop is CSVRQDLNYGYTF. The CDR3 nucleotides are TGCAGCGTTAGACAGGATTTAAACTATGGCTACACCTTC.

The CDR3 sequence is CVSSGPGGYGYTF. The CDR3 DNA sequence: TGTGTCTCGTCCGGGCCTGGCGGTTATGGCTACACCTTC. J is TRBJ1-2 and V is TRBV19; no clear D gene. This CDR3 region has 13 residues. Germline CDR1 reads LNHDA; CDR2 reads SQIVND (reference sequence).

A single count supports this clone. The V gene is TRBV5-1, the J gene TRBJ2-7; the D gene is possibly TRBD2 (5 bases). Trimming pared 7 bases from V and 7 bases from J, leaving 18 bases between. Per the germline V gene, CDR1 is SGHRS and CDR2 is YFSETQ. The length of the CDR3 is 13 residues. The CDR3 sequence is CASSSGPSGEQYF. CDR3 coding DNA: TGCGCCAGCTCGTCCGGACCTTCGGGGGAGCAGTACTTC.

The chain recombines TRBV18 with TRBJ1-1; D is undetermined. The ends were cut back, 0 bases at V and 2 bases at J, with 13 bases in the middle. This CDR3 has 16 residues. Per the germline V gene, CDR1 is KGHSH and CDR2 is LQKENI. CDR3 amino acids: CASSPPSGRKNTEAFF. The CDR3, as DNA: TGTGCCAGCTCACCACCATCGGGGAGAAAAAACACTGAAGCTTTCTTT. The whole variable domain, remainder taken from reference TRBV18 and TRBJ1-1, is NAGVMQNPRHLVRRRGQEARLRCSPMKGHSHVYWYRQLPEEGLKFMVYLQKENIIDESGMPKERFSAEFPKEGPSILRIQQVVRGDSAAYFCASSPPSGRKNTEAFFGQGTRLTVV.

The chain combines TRBV28 with TRBJ2-2; D call uncertain. The CDR3 has 14 amino acids. V lost 8 bases to trimming and J lost 1 base, with 11 bases between them. Germline CDR1 and CDR2: MDHEN and SYDVKM. In nucleotides, the CDR3 is TGTGCCAGCGGTGGGCGTTTGAACACCGGGGAGCTGTTTTTT. This translates into CASGGRLNTGELFF.

This clone was picked up one time. This chain links TRBV28 with TRBJ1-5, with 9 positions matching TRBD1. After removal of 4 bases from V and 6 bases from J, the junction contained 4 bases not matched to a gene. The CDR3 consists of 14 residues. The germline V gene has CDR1 MDHEN and CDR2 SYDVKM. CDR3 sequence: CASSYRGRVQPQHF. The DNA of the CDR3 is TGTGCCAGCAGTTACAGGGGGCGGGTTCAGCCCCAGCATTTT.

The J gene is TRBJ2-3, the V gene TRBV27; D remains unclear. V was trimmed by 4 bases and J by 1 base, leaving 12 bases between them. This CDR3 has 15 amino acids. CDR1 is MNHEY and CDR2 is SMNVEV in the germline V gene (reference sequence). CDR3 amino acids: CASSSKGWGTDTQYF. DNA of the CDR3: TGTGCCAGCAGTTCAAAGGGATGGGGCACAGATACGCAGTATTTT.

The CDR3 here is CASSGEAYNEQFF. Written as DNA, the CDR3 is TGTGCCAGCAGCGGGGAGGCTTACAATGAGCAGTTCTTC. The chain is built from TRBV2 and TRBJ2-1; D is perhaps TRBD2 (6 bases). The germline V gene has CDR1 SNHLY and CDR2 FYNNEI. The CDR3 contains 13 residues. V was cut by 6 bases and J by 4 bases, with 10 bases left in between.

The gene calls are TRBV27 and TRBJ2-5, with 9 bases lining up with TRBD2. V shed 6 bases and J 2 bases; nucleotides not matched to a gene: 10. This CDR3 spans 16 amino acids. In germline, CDR1 is MNHEY, CDR2 SMNVEV (reference sequence). CDR3 nucleotides: TGTGCCAGCAGCGCAAGTCTAGCGGGGAATCAAGAGACCCAGTACTTC. Protein sequence: CASSASLAGNQETQYF.

The chain uses TRBV18 and TRBJ1-1; D not certain. Germline CDR1 KGHSH, CDR2 LQKENI. The V and J ends lost 2 bases and 8 bases respectively, with 18 bases between them. The CDR3 spans 15 residues. CDR3 protein: CASSPSLSSGGEAFF. In nucleotides, the CDR3 is TGTGCCAGCTCACCATCCTTGAGCTCGGGCGGGGAAGCTTTCTTT.

V and J are TRBV10-2 and TRBJ2-1; 11 nucleotides align to TRBD2. The CDR3 covers 17 residues. Trimming cost V 7 bases and J 9 bases; bases outside gene matches: 17. Germline V gives CDR1 WSHSY, CDR2 SAAADI. The CDR3 coding sequence is TGCGCCAGCAACGGGGTGGCCCTAGCGGGAGGAGCTGGTGAGCAGTTCTTC. Translation: CASNGVALAGGAGEQFF.

The genes are TRBV7-9 and TRBJ1-5; TRBD1 might be the D (5 bases). Germline V CDR1 and CDR2: SEHNR, FQNEAQ (reference sequence). Trimming removed 5 bases from V and 2 bases from J, with 13 bases in between. CDR3 size: 15 residues. The CDR3 sequence: CASSNAWGGNQPQHF. The CDR3 coding sequence is TGTGCCAGCAGCAATGCGTGGGGGGGCAATCAGCCCCAGCATTTT.

The chain carries TRBV30 and TRBJ2-6; 8 bases are a match to TRBD1. The CDR3 extends over 14 amino acids. Germline lookup yields CDR1 GTSNPN and CDR2 SVGIG (reference sequence). With V trimmed by 2 bases and J by 16 bases, 13 bases remained unmatched. Written as DNA, the CDR3 is TGTGCCTGGAGTAATGGACAGGGTGGAGGAGGACTGACTTTC. Residues: CAWSNGQGGGGLTF.

The V gene is TRBV10-3, the J gene TRBJ2-3, with TRBD2 identical over 10 bases. V gave up 8 bases and J gave up 0 bases; unmatched junction bases: 2. This CDR3 spans 14 amino acids. Germline V CDR1 and CDR2: ENHRY, SYGVKD. The CDR3 DNA is TGTGCCATCTCACTAGCGGGAAGCACAGATACGCAGTATTTT. It is translated as CAISLAGSTDTQYF.

The chain joins TRBV6-6 to TRBJ2-5, with 9 bases lining up with TRBD2. V dropped 5 bases and J dropped 4; count of bases not matched to a gene: 2. CDR1 is MNHNY and CDR2 is SVGAGI in the germline V gene (reference sequence). The CDR3 totals 13 residues. CDR3 region: CASSQAGGETQYF. The CDR3, as DNA: TGTGCCAGCAGTCAAGCGGGAGGAGAGACCCAGTACTTC.